This T cell receptor (beta chain) originates from a study of beta chain features in type 1 diabetes. TCRB transcripts that were expressed got sequenced, as all of the isolated RNA had been reverse transcribed. Using immunoSEQ multiplex PCR, the repertoire was profiled, and TCRdb retains in-frame clones only, with some absent. The sample includes roughly 250,000 clones, more than 9% seen only once; the top ten take about 0.037%. Germline assignment: CDR1 MGHRA and CDR2 YSYEKL. V was cut by 4 bases and J by 1 base, with 17 bases left in between. The CDR3 runs to 17 residues. This TCR was sampled from a woman under 30 in good health. Sequences were obtained from naive CD4+ T cells from blood. This chain uses TRBV4-1 with TRBJ1-5; tentative D call: TRBD1 (5 bases). The CDR3 DNA sequence: TGCGCCAGCAGCCTCTCGGGGGGGATGAGGAGCAATCAGCCCCAGCATTTT. It is translated as CASSLSGGMRSNQPQHF.